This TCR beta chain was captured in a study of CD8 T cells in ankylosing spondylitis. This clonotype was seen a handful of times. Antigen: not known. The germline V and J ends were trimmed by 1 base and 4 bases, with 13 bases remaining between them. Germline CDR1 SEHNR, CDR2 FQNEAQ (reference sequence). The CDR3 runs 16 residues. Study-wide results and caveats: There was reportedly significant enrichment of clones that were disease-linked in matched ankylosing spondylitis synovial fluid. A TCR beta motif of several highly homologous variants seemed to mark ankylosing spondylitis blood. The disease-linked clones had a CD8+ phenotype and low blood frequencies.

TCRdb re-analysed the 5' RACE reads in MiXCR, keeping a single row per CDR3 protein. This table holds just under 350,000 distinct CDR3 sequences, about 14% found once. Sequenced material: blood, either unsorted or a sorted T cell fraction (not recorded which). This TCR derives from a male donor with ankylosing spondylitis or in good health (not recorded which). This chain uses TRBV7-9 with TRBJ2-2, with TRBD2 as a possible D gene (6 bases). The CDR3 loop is CASSLGLGLSTGELFF. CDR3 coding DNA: TGTGCCAGCAGCTTAGGTCTGGGACTCTCCACCGGGGAGCTGTTTTTT.